This section outlines one TCR beta chain sequence together with its context. The antigen is not known. The repertoire was sequenced with immunoSEQ multiplex PCR; TCRdb's copy has only in-frame clones and lacks some. The repertoire has tens of thousands of clones, approximately 87% of them found once; the top ten carry 1.5% to 2%. This specimen comes from a study of OX40 agonist ivuxolimab in advanced cancers. General study findings and limits: Relative to CD4+ cells, CD8+ T cells on average had more expanded clones.

Between the trimmed V and J ends, which lost 5 bases and 3 bases, there was a span of 15 bases. Germline values: CDR1 SGHVS, CDR2 FQNEAQ. The CDR3 runs 15 residues. The chain uses TRBV7-8 and TRBJ2-3, with D hard to call. Material: CD4+ or CD8+ T cells sorted from blood, obtained in a trial of the OX40 agonist ivuxolimab. The receptor's source is an adult with an advanced solid tumor such as melanoma, head and neck, liver or kidney cancer. CDR3: CASSEMAASTDTQYF. For the CDR3, the DNA is TGTGCCAGCAGCGAAATGGCAGCTTCGACAGATACGCAGTATTTT.